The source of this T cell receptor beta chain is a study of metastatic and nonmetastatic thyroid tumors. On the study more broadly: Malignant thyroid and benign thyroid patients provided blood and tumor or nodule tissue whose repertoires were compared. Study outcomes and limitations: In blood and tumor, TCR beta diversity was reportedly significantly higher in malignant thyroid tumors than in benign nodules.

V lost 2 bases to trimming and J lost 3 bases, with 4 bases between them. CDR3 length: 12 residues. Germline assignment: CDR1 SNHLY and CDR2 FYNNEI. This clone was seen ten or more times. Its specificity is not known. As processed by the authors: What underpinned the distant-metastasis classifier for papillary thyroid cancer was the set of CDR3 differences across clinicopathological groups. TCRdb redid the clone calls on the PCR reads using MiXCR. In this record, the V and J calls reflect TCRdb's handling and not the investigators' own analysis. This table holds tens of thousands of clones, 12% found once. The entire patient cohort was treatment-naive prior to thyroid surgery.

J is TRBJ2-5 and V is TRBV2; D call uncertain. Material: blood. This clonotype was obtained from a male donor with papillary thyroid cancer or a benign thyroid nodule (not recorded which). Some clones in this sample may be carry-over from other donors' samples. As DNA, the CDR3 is TGTGCCAGCAGTGAACAGGAAGAGACCCAGTACTTC. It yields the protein CASSEQEETQYF.